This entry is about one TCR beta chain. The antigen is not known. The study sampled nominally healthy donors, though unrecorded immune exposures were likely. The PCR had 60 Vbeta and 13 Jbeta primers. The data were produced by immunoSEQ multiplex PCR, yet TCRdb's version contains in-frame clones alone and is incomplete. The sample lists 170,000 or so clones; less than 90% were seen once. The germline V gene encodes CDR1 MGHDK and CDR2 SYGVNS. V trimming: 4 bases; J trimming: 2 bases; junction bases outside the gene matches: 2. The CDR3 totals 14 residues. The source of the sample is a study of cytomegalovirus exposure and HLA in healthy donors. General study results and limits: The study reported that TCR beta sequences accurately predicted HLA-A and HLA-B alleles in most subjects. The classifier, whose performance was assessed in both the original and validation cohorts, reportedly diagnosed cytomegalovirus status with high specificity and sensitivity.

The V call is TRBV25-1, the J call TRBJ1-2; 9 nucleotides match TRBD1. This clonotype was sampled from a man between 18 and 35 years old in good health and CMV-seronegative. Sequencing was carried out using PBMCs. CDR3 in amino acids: CASSAGTGNYGYTF. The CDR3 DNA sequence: TGTGCCAGCAGTGCTGGGACAGGGAACTATGGCTACACCTTC.